This T cell receptor beta chain was profiled in a study of T-cell reconstitution after alpha-beta-depleted transplantation in children. Ten or more counts support this clonotype. The junction had 9 bases not matched to a gene; V was cut back by 5 bases and J by 0 bases. This CDR3 region has 17 residues. Unique molecular identifiers tagged the TCRbeta library. TCRdb fed the PCR reads into MiXCR, producing one record per CDR3 protein. The repertoire holds approximately 170,000 distinct CDR3 sequences, around 10% seen once, with under 15% in the top ten. This clonotype was obtained from a boy aged 2 to 10 with acute myeloid leukemia, due to receive a stem cell transplant. The sequencing used PBMCs, collected before TCRalphabeta/CD19-depleted stem cell transplant. The chain links TRBV12-3 or TRBV12-4 to TRBJ1-1, with 10 bases matching TRBD1. DNA of the CDR3: TGTGCCAGCAGTCCGTGGACAGGGGGAATAATGAACACTGAAGCTTTCTTT. Translating gives CASSPWTGGIMNTEAFF.